What follows are 17 T cell receptor beta chains derived from one specimen sequenced in a study of T cell responses to AZD1222 COVID-19 vaccine. The repertoire was sequenced with immunoSEQ multiplex PCR; TCRdb's copy has only in-frame clones and lacks some. Of 250,000 to 300,000 clones listed, 94% were seen once; the top ten hold 0.5% to 0.65%. The sequences come from peripheral blood, collected 28 days after the second AZD1222 dose. The receptors were gathered from an adult who received the AZD1222 COVID-19 vaccine.

The gene calls are TRBV27 and TRBJ2-1; D tentatively reads TRBD1 or TRBD2 (5 bases each). The CDR3 has 16 amino acids. Trimming removed 3 bases from V and 0 bases from J, with 12 bases in between. CDR1 and CDR2 (germline): MNHEY, SMNVEV (reference sequence). The CDR3 coding sequence is TGTGCCAGCAGTTTCCCCGGGGCGAGCTCCTACAATGAGCAGTTCTTC. Protein product: CASSFPGASSYNEQFF.

The gene calls are TRBV28 and TRBJ1-6, with 7 positions matching TRBD1. Germline CDR1 MDHEN, CDR2 SYDVKM. V was pared by 6 bases and J by 9 bases, with 14 bases of the junction left unmatched. The CDR3 spans 16 residues. Written as DNA, the CDR3 is TGTGCCAGCAGGGGGACAGTAGGAGCCATTAGTTCACCCCTCCACTTT. This translates into CASRGTVGAISSPLHF.

In this sample, this clone turned up once. The rearrangement uses TRBV7-9 and TRBJ1-6; D unresolved. Germline values: CDR1 SEHNR, CDR2 FQNEAQ (reference sequence). CDR3 length: 15 amino acids. With 2 bases removed from V and 10 bases from J, the gap between germline ends came to 15 bases. CDR3 nucleotide sequence: TGTGCCAGCAGCTTAAGGACCAGGACGGGGTCACCCCTCCACTTT. Translation: CASSLRTRTGSPLHF.

This clone was seen once. The chain couples TRBV28 to TRBJ2-2; 8 bases fit TRBD2. Germline CDR1 is MDHEN and CDR2 is SYDVKM. The CDR3 spans 14 residues. After removal of 8 bases from V and 0 bases from J, the junction contained 2 bases not matched to a gene. The CDR3 region is CASSGGANTGELFF. CDR3 DNA sequence: TGTGCCAGCTCGGGGGGGGCGAACACCGGGGAGCTGTTTTTT. Drawing the rest from reference TRBV28 and TRBJ2-2, the complete variable domain is DVKVTQSSRYLVKRTGEKVFLECVQDMDHENMFWYRQDPGLGLRLIYFSYDVKMKEKGDIPEGYSVSREKKERFSLILESASTNQTSMYLCASSGGANTGELFFGEGSRLTVL.

The chain couples TRBV27 to TRBJ2-1, with 13 bases identical to TRBD2. The CDR3 is made up of 15 amino acids. The trim removed 6 bases at V and 9 bases at J, leaving 8 bases unmatched. CDR1 is MNHEY, CDR2 SMNVEV, per germline (reference sequence). The DNA of the CDR3 is TGTGCCAGCAGCCAGGGGACTAGCGGGAACGGTGAGCAGTTCTTC. It translates to CASSQGTSGNGEQFF.

The chain uses TRBV25-1 and TRBJ1-1, with 7 bases identical to TRBD1. The germline V gene encodes CDR1 MGHDK and CDR2 SYGVNS. V lost 7 bases and J lost 1; bases outside the gene matches: 6. The CDR3 extends over 14 amino acids. The CDR3 sequence is CASTETGWNTEAFF. In DNA form, the CDR3 reads TGTGCCAGCACCGAGACAGGGTGGAACACTGAAGCTTTCTTT.

The chain recombines TRBV18 with TRBJ2-7; D not certain. The V end was cut by 3 bases, the J end by 0 bases, with 6 bases between. The germline CDR1 and CDR2 sequences are KGHSH and LQKENI. The CDR3 runs 13 residues. The CDR3 DNA follows: TGTGCCAGCTCACCGTTAAGCTCCTACGAGCAGTACTTC. Protein product: CASSPLSSYEQYF. Together with reference TRBV18 and TRBJ2-7, the CDR3 gives the full variable domain: NAGVMQNPRHLVRRRGQEARLRCSPMKGHSHVYWYRQLPEEGLKFMVYLQKENIIDESGMPKERFSAEFPKEGPSILRIQQVVRGDSAAYFCASSPLSSYEQYFGPGTRLTVT.

This clone was seen just once. This sequence joins TRBV7-9 and TRBJ1-2, with D unclear. Germline-derived CDR1 and CDR2 are SEHNR and FQNEAQ (reference sequence). V lost 8 bases to trimming and J lost 8 bases, with 18 bases between them. The CDR3 sequence is 13 residues long. This chain's CDR3 is CASLLDGVGGYTF. In DNA, the CDR3 is TGTGCCAGCCTTCTCGACGGGGTGGGAGGCTACACCTTC.

The V and J genes are TRBV28 and TRBJ1-1, with TRBD1 as a possible D gene (5 bases). V lost 6 bases to trimming and J lost 3 bases, with 17 bases between them. CDR1 and CDR2 from the germline V gene are MDHEN and SYDVKM. There are 15 residues in the CDR3. CDR3 DNA: TGTGCCAGCAGACCCGGGACCGCGAGGGACACTGAAGCTTTCTTT. This sequence encodes CASRPGTARDTEAFF. The full variable domain, with the rest looked up from reference TRBV28 and TRBJ1-1, is DVKVTQSSRYLVKRTGEKVFLECVQDMDHENMFWYRQDPGLGLRLIYFSYDVKMKEKGDIPEGYSVSREKKERFSLILESASTNQTSMYLCASRPGTARDTEAFFGQGTRLTVV.

This chain connects TRBV25-1 to TRBJ1-2, with 7 bases fitting TRBD1. Per the germline V gene, CDR1 is MGHDK and CDR2 is SYGVNS. V lost 3 bases, J lost 7 bases, and 5 bases stayed unmatched. The CDR3 has 13 residues. DNA of the CDR3: TGTGCCAGCAGTGATGGTTGGACAGGTGGCTACACCTTC. Residues: CASSDGWTGGYTF.

The rearrangement uses TRBV14 and TRBJ2-1, with 9 bases aligning to TRBD2. Germline trimming cut 4 bases from V and 5 bases from J; bases unmatched to any gene: 9. This CDR3 spans 16 amino acids. The germline V gene has CDR1 SGHDN and CDR2 FVKESK. The CDR3 region is CASSRRGGAGHNEQFF. The CDR3 nucleotides are TGTGCCAGCAGCCGGCGCGGGGGGGCAGGCCACAATGAGCAGTTCTTC.

As DNA, the CDR3 is TGTGCCAGCAGACAGGGGCCTACGGGGGACACTGAAGCTTTCTTT. Protein product: CASRQGPTGDTEAFF. The chain carries TRBV6-4 and TRBJ1-1; 7 nucleotides agree with TRBD1. Germline V lookup: CDR1 MRHNA, CDR2 SNTAGT. Trimming cost V 6 bases and J 3 bases; bases outside gene matches: 10. The CDR3 covers 15 residues.

The chain couples TRBV7-9 to TRBJ2-7; TRBD2 matches at 11 bases. Germline CDR1 and CDR2: SEHNR and FQNEAQ (reference sequence). The CDR3 consists of 16 residues. V lost 1 base, J lost 2 bases, and 4 bases stayed unmatched. This CDR3 is CASSLGLAGGTYEQYF. The CDR3, as DNA: TGTGCCAGCAGCTTAGGGTTAGCGGGAGGGACCTACGAGCAGTACTTC.

The rearrangement joins TRBV28 to TRBJ1-1; D is unclear. V shed 6 bases and J shed 0 bases, with 14 bases lying between them. The CDR3 is 15 amino acids. Per germline, CDR1 MDHEN and CDR2 SYDVKM. The CDR3 region is CASSSLGYMNTEAFF. The CDR3 region has the DNA TGTGCCAGCAGCTCTCTGGGATACATGAACACTGAAGCTTTCTTT.

The V call is TRBV27, the J call TRBJ1-5, with D perhaps matching TRBD1 (6 bases). This CDR3 is 13 amino acids long. Germline loops: CDR1 MNHEY, CDR2 SMNVEV (reference sequence). Between the trimmed V and J ends, which lost 4 bases and 7 bases, there was a span of 11 bases. The CDR3 DNA follows: TGTGCCAGCAGTTCGGGGGCGGAGCAGCCCCAGCATTTT. It specifies CASSSGAEQPQHF.

The chain is built from TRBV6-5 and TRBJ2-7; 13 bases are a match to TRBD2. This CDR3 is 14 amino acids long. J was trimmed by 6 bases and V by 4 bases; bases with no gene match: 3. Per germline, CDR1 MNHEY and CDR2 SVGAGI. The CDR3 protein is CASSSGLAGVEQYF. CDR3 DNA: TGTGCCAGCAGTTCAGGACTAGCGGGAGTCGAGCAGTACTTC.

The rearrangement uses TRBV7-9 and TRBJ1-1, with D unclear. Trimming stripped 5 bases from V and 11 bases from J, with 18 bases between. The CDR3 covers 13 residues. From germline, CDR1 is SEHNR and CDR2 FQNEAQ (reference sequence). The CDR3: CASSAAAEFVAFF. For the CDR3, the DNA is TGTGCCAGCAGCGCGGCCGCAGAGTTCGTGGCTTTCTTT.